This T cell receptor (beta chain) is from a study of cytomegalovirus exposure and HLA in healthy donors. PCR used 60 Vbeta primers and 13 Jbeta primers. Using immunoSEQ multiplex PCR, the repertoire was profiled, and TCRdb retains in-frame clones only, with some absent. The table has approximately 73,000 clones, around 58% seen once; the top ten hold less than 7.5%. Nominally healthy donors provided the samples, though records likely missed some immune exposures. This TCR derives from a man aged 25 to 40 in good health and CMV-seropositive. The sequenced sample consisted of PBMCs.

CDR3: CASRGQGEDEQFF. The CDR3 DNA sequence: TGTGCCAGCAGGGGACAGGGGGAGGATGAGCAGTTCTTC. This chain joins TRBV11-3 and TRBJ2-1; 11 bases are shared with TRBD1. V was clipped by 6 bases and J by 8 bases; unmatched bases: 3. Germline V gene lookup returns CDR1 SGHNT and CDR2 YENEEA. This CDR3 comprises 13 residues.